The 31 T cell receptor beta chains given below trace back to one sample, sequenced in a study of human T cells and chemical hapten exposure. TCRdb reprocessed the RACE reads with MiXCR, giving one entry per CDR3 protein. The sample gives some 330,000 distinct CDR3 sequences, 5.5% of which show up once; less than 9% is in the top ten. Time point denoted: pre-sensitization, week 0. Documented treatment: therapeutic diphenylcyclopropenone sensitization with weekly scalp DPC. The sample was whole blood, taken in connection with sensitization to the hapten diphenylcyclopropenone (DPC). The receptors stem from a woman under 30 with alopecia areata. Some clones in this sample may be carry-over from other donors' samples.

The chain couples TRBV28 to TRBJ1-5, with D maybe TRBD1 (5 bases). In germline, CDR1 is MDHEN, CDR2 SYDVKM. This CDR3 is built from 16 residues. The V gene lost 2 bases and the J gene lost 1 base, with 12 bases spanning the gap. The CDR3 region is CASSLIGGGSNQPQHF. In DNA, the CDR3 is TGTGCCAGCAGTTTAATAGGTGGGGGAAGCAATCAGCCCCAGCATTTT.

In this sample, this clonotype turned up a few times. This rearrangement joins TRBV4-1 to TRBJ1-5; TRBD1 might be the D (6 bases). The germline CDR1 and CDR2 sequences are MGHRA and YSYEKL. The CDR3 runs 13 residues. Between the trimmed V and J ends, which lost 4 bases and 4 bases, there was a span of 8 bases. CDR3 in DNA: TGCGCCAGCAGCCGGACAGCAAATCAGCCCCAGCATTTT. This gives the protein CASSRTANQPQHF.

This clonotype was found many times. The rearrangement uses TRBV7-2 and TRBJ1-1; D not certain. Trimming left V 4 bases short and J 5 bases short, with 14 bases between. Germline CDR1 is SGHTA and CDR2 is FQGNSA. The CDR3 is 14 amino acids. As DNA, the CDR3 is TGTGCCAGCAGCTCGCCCTTTGGAGGGACTGAAGCTTTCTTT. Amino acid sequence: CASSSPFGGTEAFF. The entire variable domain, with the rest obtained from reference TRBV7-2 and TRBJ1-1, is as follows: GAGVSQSPSNKVTEKGKDVELRCDPISGHTALYWYRQSLGQGLEFLIYFQGNSAPDKSGLPSDRFSAERTGGSVSTLTIQRTQQEDSAVYLCASSSPFGGTEAFFGQGTRLTVV.

Turning to this clonotype: Since a much larger clone is just one base distant, this may be a read error. The rearrangement uses TRBV7-2 and TRBJ1-1; possibly TRBD1 for D (6 bases). CDR1 and CDR2 from the germline V gene are SGHTA and FQGNSA. Trimming left V 5 bases short and J 2 bases short, with 15 bases between. This CDR3 has 15 residues. In DNA form, the CDR3 reads TGTGCCAGCAGCCGACAGGCATGGGGTAACACTGAAGCTTTCTTT. Translated: CASSRQAWGNTEAFF.

This clonotype has a count of ten or more. The V and J genes are TRBV12-3 or TRBV12-4 and TRBJ2-7; 8 nucleotides align to TRBD1. The CDR3 has 14 amino acids. The V gene end was trimmed by 5 bases and the J gene end by 5 bases; junction bases not matched to a gene: 8. The CDR3 coding sequence is TGTGCCAGCAGTATCGGACAGGGACGGGACGAGCAGTACTTC. Amino acids: CASSIGQGRDEQYF.

V and J are TRBV14 and TRBJ1-1, with 7 bases lining up with TRBD1. From germline, CDR1 is SGHDN and CDR2 FVKESK. The length of the CDR3 is 13 residues. The V gene end was trimmed by 1 base and the J gene end by 11 bases; junction bases not matched to a gene: 7. The DNA of the CDR3 is TGTGCCAGCAGCCAAGTACAGGGGCTGAATGCTTTCTTT. It is translated as CASSQVQGLNAFF.

In its sample, this clonotype was seen a few times. J is TRBJ1-1 and V is TRBV3-1; D is unresolved. The length of the CDR3 is 15 residues. Trimming removed 2 bases from V and 10 bases from J, with 20 bases in between. The germline CDR1 and CDR2 sequences are LGHDT and YNNKEL (reference sequence). CDR3 nucleotide sequence: TGTGCCAGCAGCCAACTGGACTCTGGGTGGGAGGGAGCTTTCTTT. Residues: CASSQLDSGWEGAFF.

The CDR3 DNA reads as TGTGCCAGCAGCCCCTTTCCAGATACGCAGTATTTT. This translates into CASSPFPDTQYF. This chain links TRBV6-2 or TRBV6-3 with TRBJ2-3; D is unclear. V dropped 6 bases and J dropped 4 bases, with 8 bases sitting between them. Per the germline V gene, CDR1 is MNHEY and CDR2 is SVGEGT. This CDR3 contains 12 residues.

This clonotype was recorded many times. The chain joins TRBV4-3 to TRBJ1-2; possibly TRBD1 for D (6 bases). CDR1 LGHNA and CDR2 YSLEER come from the germline V gene. This CDR3 has 16 amino acids. Trimming cost V 3 bases and J 5 bases, with 19 bases left between them. CDR3 region: CASSQKPDRTLYGYTF. The CDR3 coding sequence is TGCGCCAGCAGCCAGAAGCCGGACAGAACACTATATGGCTACACCTTC.

Only a few counts were recorded for this clonotype. The chain employs TRBV3-1 and TRBJ1-1; 7 positions agree with TRBD1. Trimming took 0 bases from V and 0 from J; bases not matched to a gene: 10. The germline gives CDR1 LGHDT, CDR2 YNNKEL (reference sequence). The CDR3 consists of 18 residues. DNA of the CDR3: TGTGCCAGCAGCCAAGATGTTACAGGGGCGCTAATGAACACTGAAGCTTTCTTT. Its translation is CASSQDVTGALMNTEAFF.

Many counts were recorded for this clonotype. This rearrangement joins TRBV24-1 to TRBJ2-3; the match to TRBD1 covers 7 bases. CDR1 is KGHDR, CDR2 SFDVKD, per germline. The CDR3 is 15 amino acids. V trimming: 4 bases; J trimming: 1 base; junction bases outside the gene matches: 4. CDR3 loop: CATSDPDRGTDTQYF. Written as DNA, the CDR3 is TGTGCCACCAGTGACCCTGACAGGGGCACAGATACGCAGTATTTT.

This clonotype occurred a few times. This chain uses TRBV5-1 with TRBJ2-7, with TRBD2 matching over 9 bases. The germline V gene has CDR1 SGHRS and CDR2 YFSETQ. This CDR3 comprises 16 residues. V was pared by 4 bases and J by 2 bases, with 10 bases of the junction left unmatched. The CDR3, as DNA: TGCGCCAGCAGCACCCTCCTAGCGGGGAGTACCTACGAGCAGTACTTC. Translating it yields CASSTLLAGSTYEQYF.

Many counts were recorded for this clonotype. V gene TRBV6-2 or TRBV6-3 combines with J gene TRBJ2-7; D gene unclear. The CDR3 is 12 residues long. Looked up from germline, CDR1 is MNHEY and CDR2 is SVGEGT. Trimming cost V 2 bases and J 9 bases, with 11 bases left between them. The CDR3 sequence: CASSYTRLGQYF. The CDR3 coding sequence is TGTGCCAGCAGTTACACCAGACTGGGGCAGTACTTC.

This clonotype has more than one count but fewer than ten. This chain connects TRBV4-3 to TRBJ1-6; unclear D gene. Trimming cost V 0 bases and J 7 bases, with 4 bases left between them. Per the germline V gene, CDR1 is LGHNA and CDR2 is YSLEER. The CDR3 totals 13 residues. The CDR3 spells CASSQERNSPLHF. The DNA for the CDR3 is TGCGCCAGCAGCCAAGAAAGAAATTCACCCCTCCACTTT.

This clonotype was seen repeatedly, ten times or more. The V and J genes are TRBV5-4 and TRBJ2-3; D is possibly TRBD1 or TRBD2 (6 bases each). V was trimmed by 4 bases and J by 0 bases, leaving 12 bases between them. This CDR3 is 15 amino acids long. CDR1 is SGHNT, CDR2 YYREEE, per germline (reference sequence). Here the CDR3 reads CASSPGGTSTDTQYF. Written as DNA, the CDR3 is TGTGCCAGCAGCCCTGGAGGGACAAGCACAGATACGCAGTATTTT.

This clonotype was seen many times. The chain employs TRBV27 and TRBJ2-7; a possible D gene is TRBD2 (7 bases). There are 15 residues in the CDR3. The germline CDR1 and CDR2 sequences are MNHEY and SMNVEV (reference sequence). Deletions cut 2 bases from V and 0 bases from J, with 11 bases between. In nucleotides, the CDR3 is TGTGCCAGCAGTTTAGCGGGGGCCGTCTCCTACGAGCAGTACTTC. Translated: CASSLAGAVSYEQYF.

This clonotype was detected many times. This rearrangement joins TRBV6-4 to TRBJ2-1, with 12 bases that match TRBD2. The CDR3 spans 16 residues. Per the germline V gene, CDR1 is MRHNA and CDR2 is SNTAGT. The trim removed 6 bases at V and 4 bases at J, leaving 7 bases unmatched. The CDR3 loop reads CASSKLAGGPYNEQFF. In DNA form, the CDR3 reads TGTGCCAGCAGCAAACTAGCGGGGGGTCCTTACAATGAGCAGTTCTTC.

At least ten counts were recorded for this clonotype. The chain couples TRBV7-2 to TRBJ1-5; the D is unclear. V was cut by 6 bases and J by 3 bases, with 6 bases left in between. The CDR3 covers 12 residues. Germline loops: CDR1 SGHTA, CDR2 FQGNSA. CDR3 in DNA: TGTGCCAGCAGTACCTCCAATCAGCCCCAGCATTTT. It encodes CASSTSNQPQHF.

The chain combines TRBV6-1 with TRBJ2-4, with 8 bases aligning to TRBD1. There are 12 residues in the CDR3. Germline V gives CDR1 MNHNS, CDR2 SASEGT. V trimming: 6 bases; J trimming: 6 bases; junction bases outside the gene matches: 1. As DNA, the CDR3 is TGTGCCAGCAGGGGACAGGTAAACATTCAGTACTTC. It specifies CASRGQVNIQYF.

This clonotype was counted at least ten times. The CDR3 region has the DNA TGTGCCAGCAGCTTATGGGGACAGGGAAATCAGCCCCAGCATTTT. Amino acids: CASSLWGQGNQPQHF. The chain employs TRBV5-5 and TRBJ1-5, with 9 nucleotides matching TRBD1. CDR1 and CDR2 from the germline V gene are SGHKS and YYEKEE (reference sequence). The CDR3 loop spans 15 amino acids. J was trimmed by 4 bases and V by 2 bases; bases with no gene match: 4.

This clonotype was counted between two and nine times. The chain links TRBV29-1 to TRBJ1-1; 7 bases fit TRBD1. Germline trimming cut 7 bases from V and 2 bases from J; bases unmatched to any gene: 7. Germline V gives CDR1 SQVTM, CDR2 ANQGSEA. This CDR3 comprises 13 residues. The CDR3 sequence: CSANRGPNTEAFF. The CDR3 bases are TGCAGCGCCAACAGGGGTCCAAACACTGAAGCTTTCTTT.

The chain is built from TRBV10-3 and TRBJ1-4, with 10 bases aligning to TRBD1. V dropped 3 bases and J dropped 8; count of bases not matched to a gene: 9. Per germline, CDR1 ENHRY and CDR2 SYGVKD. The CDR3 is 16 amino acids. The chain's CDR3 is CAISDPRQGAREKLFF. The CDR3 region has the DNA TGTGCCATCAGTGATCCTCGACAGGGGGCGCGGGAAAAACTGTTTTTT.

V and J are TRBV20-1 and TRBJ2-1; the match to TRBD2 covers 7 bases. The V gene end was trimmed by 5 bases and the J gene end by 4 bases; junction bases not matched to a gene: 5. Germline CDR1 reads DFQATT; CDR2 reads SNEGSKA (reference sequence). The CDR3 runs 13 residues. The CDR3 region is CSAPLAVYNEQFF. CDR3 DNA sequence: TGCAGTGCTCCTCTAGCGGTATACAATGAGCAGTTCTTC.

There are many counts of this clonotype. The chain has TRBV6-5 and TRBJ2-4, with D possibly TRBD1 on 7 matching bases. CDR1 is MNHEY, CDR2 SVGAGI, per germline. The CDR3 runs to 16 residues. The ends were cut back, 0 bases at V and 9 bases at J, with 18 bases in the middle. CDR3 amino acids: CASSYSSSGGSFIQYF. In nucleotides, the CDR3 is TGTGCCAGCAGTTACTCGTCTTCAGGGGGGTCCTTCATTCAGTACTTC.

The chain couples TRBV6-1 to TRBJ1-1, with D unresolved. Germline CDR1 and CDR2: MNHNS and SASEGT. V was clipped by 0 bases and J by 7 bases, with 12 bases between them. There are 14 residues in the CDR3. CDR3 amino acids: CASSEARSRLEAFF. The CDR3 DNA sequence: TGTGCCAGCAGTGAAGCGCGGTCCAGGCTTGAAGCTTTCTTT.

This clonotype was seen many times. The V gene is TRBV7-2, the J gene TRBJ2-3; tentative D call: TRBD2 (6 bases). Trimming stripped 6 bases from V and 2 bases from J, with 9 bases between. This CDR3 has 13 residues. Germline CDR1 and CDR2: SGHTA and FQGNSA. As DNA, the CDR3 is TGTGCCAGCAGTGGGACTCCCACAGATACGCAGTATTTT. Amino acid sequence: CASSGTPTDTQYF.

This clonotype was detected many times. The chain has TRBV28 and TRBJ1-1, with a tentative D call TRBD1 (5 bases). The CDR3 is made up of 16 amino acids. In germline, CDR1 is MDHEN, CDR2 SYDVKM. The ends were cut back, 3 bases at V and 0 bases at J, with 14 bases in the middle. As DNA, the CDR3 is TGTGCCAGCAGTTTGTTTCAGGGTAACCTGAACACTGAAGCTTTCTTT. It specifies CASSLFQGNLNTEAFF. The full variable domain, completed using reference TRBV28 and TRBJ1-1, is DVKVTQSSRYLVKRTGEKVFLECVQDMDHENMFWYRQDPGLGLRLIYFSYDVKMKEKGDIPEGYSVSREKKERFSLILESASTNQTSMYLCASSLFQGNLNTEAFFGQGTRLTVV.

The V gene is TRBV4-1, the J gene TRBJ1-6, with D possibly matching TRBD1 (6 bases). CDR1 and CDR2 from the germline V gene are MGHRA and YSYEKL. V lost 4 bases, J lost 7 bases, and 14 bases lay in between. The CDR3 totals 15 residues. CDR3 DNA: TGCGCCAGCAGCCGCGTAGGGGGAGAAAATTCACCCCTCCACTTT. Translating it yields CASSRVGGENSPLHF.

The genes are TRBV15 and TRBJ2-1; 8 bases fit TRBD2. The germline CDR1 and CDR2 sequences are LNHNV and YYDKDF (reference sequence). CDR3 size: 19 residues. Losses at the gene ends were 1 base for V and 0 bases for J; bases not matched to a gene: 11. CDR3: CATSRGNAGGESSYNEQFF. The DNA for the CDR3 is TGTGCCACCAGCAGAGGAAATGCGGGGGGCGAGAGCTCCTACAATGAGCAGTTCTTC.

The chain carries TRBV9 and TRBJ2-3; TRBD2 aligns across 8 bases. The junction had 8 bases not matched to a gene; V was cut back by 0 bases and J by 2 bases. Per the germline V gene, CDR1 is SGDLS and CDR2 is YYNGEE. The CDR3 spans 17 residues. The CDR3 DNA sequence: TGTGCCAGCAGCGTAGGACAAGCGGGGGCCCTCACAGATACGCAGTATTTT. This gives the protein CASSVGQAGALTDTQYF.

This rearrangement joins TRBV7-2 to TRBJ2-3; 16 bases are shared with TRBD2. Germline values: CDR1 SGHTA, CDR2 FQGNSA. V was clipped by 5 bases and J by 2 bases; unmatched bases: 7. The CDR3 runs to 18 residues. DNA of the CDR3: TGTGCCAGCAGCCCGAGTGGGACTAGCGGGGGGGCCACAGATACGCAGTATTTT. Encoded protein: CASSPSGTSGGATDTQYF.